This T cell receptor (beta chain) came from a study of T-cell reconstitution after alpha-beta-depleted transplantation in children. Preparation of the TCRbeta library used unique molecular identifiers. One entry per CDR3 protein, called by TCRdb with MiXCR from the PCR reads. The sample lists under 450,000 distinct CDR3 sequences, 13% seen once, with about 3.9% in the top ten. CDR1 and CDR2 from the germline V gene are SGHVS and FNYEAQ. The length of the CDR3 is 16 residues. V was trimmed by 1 base and J by 1 base, leaving 12 bases between them. V gene TRBV7-6 combines with J gene TRBJ2-3, with D tentatively TRBD2 (6 bases). Sequenced material: PBMCs, taken from the stem cell graft. The receptor comes from a human donor who donated a stem cell graft to a child with Fanconi anemia. CDR3 protein: CASSLEAGGRTDTQYF. For the CDR3, the DNA is TGTGCCAGCAGCTTAGAGGCCGGGGGTCGCACAGATACGCAGTATTTT.